The 6 T cell receptor beta chains below all came from one sample that was sequenced in a study of shared clonotypes between healthy human individuals (dated by TCRdb to 2019 to 2021). Libraries were prepared through the immunoSEQ multiplex PCR assay. In its TCRdb copy, this immuneACCESS table keeps in-frame sequences only and misses some clones. Where compared with another copy, unresolved V genes explain less than half of these, and the others have no known cause. Recorded for this sample are about 960,000 clones; roughly 72% of them occurred a single time. The top ten constitute approximately 1.5% of the sample. Sequences were obtained from memory CD4+ T cells sorted from blood. The cell subset or site label, as the study defines it: CD45RA-negative fraction. The origin of the receptors is a man aged 18-30 years in good health.

The chain is built from TRBV19 and TRBJ1-5; TRBD1 matches 12 bases. Germline V gene lookup returns CDR1 LNHDA and CDR2 SQIVND (reference sequence). The V gene end was trimmed by 1 base and the J gene end by 6 bases; junction bases not matched to a gene: 7. The CDR3 runs 17 residues. The CDR3 nucleotides are TGTGCCAGTAGTATAGTCGGGACAGGGGGCTTGGGTCAGCCCCAGCATTTT. Translating gives CASSIVGTGGLGQPQHF.

The chain joins TRBV25-1 to TRBJ2-6, with D possibly being TRBD1 (5 bases). Per the germline V gene, CDR1 is MGHDK and CDR2 is SYGVNS. The CDR3 contains 13 residues. The germline V and J ends were trimmed by 9 bases and 2 bases, with 8 bases remaining between them. This chain's CDR3 is CASSGTGANVLTF. CDR3 bases: TGTGCCAGTTCAGGGACTGGGGCCAACGTCCTGACTTTC.

Here the CDR3 DNA reads TGTGCCAGCAGCCGGGACAACTTCAATGAAAAACTGTTTTTT. Its protein product is CASSRDNFNEKLFF. The chain is built from TRBV7-9 and TRBJ1-4, with a weak D call TRBD1 (6 bases). This CDR3 region has 14 residues. V lost 5 bases and J lost 5, with 12 bases in between. Germline loops: CDR1 SEHNR, CDR2 FQNEAQ (reference sequence). The complete variable domain, with remaining parts taken from reference TRBV7-9 and TRBJ1-4, reads DTGVSQNPRHKITKRGQNVTFRCDPISEHNRLYWYRQTLGQGPEFLTYFQNEAQLEKSRLLSDRFSAERPKGSFSTLEIQRTEQGDSAMYLCASSRDNFNEKLFFGSGTQLSVL.

As to this clone: This could be a read error, since a much larger clone is one nucleotide away. The rearrangement joins TRBV7-2 to TRBJ2-7; 9 bases match TRBD1. Trimming cost V 4 bases and J 3 bases; bases outside gene matches: 4. Germline values: CDR1 SGHTA, CDR2 FQGNSA. The CDR3 runs to 14 residues. The CDR3 DNA follows: TGTGCCAGCAGCTCGGACAGGGGAGACTACGAGCAGTACTTC. This translates into CASSSDRGDYEQYF.

CDR3 sequence reads: CASKKEERNSPLHF. CDR3 DNA sequence: TGTGCCAGTAAGAAGGAGGAAAGGAATTCACCCCTCCACTTT. The chain recombines TRBV19 with TRBJ1-6, with D uncertain. Germline V gene sequence: CDR1 LNHDA, CDR2 SQIVND (reference sequence). CDR3 length equals 14 residues. V shed 7 bases and J shed 7 bases, with 14 bases lying between them.

V is TRBV2 and J is TRBJ1-5; 9 positions match TRBD1. Germline-derived CDR1 and CDR2 are SNHLY and FYNNEI. The CDR3 length is 15 residues. V lost 7 bases to trimming and J lost 0 bases; unmatched junction nucleotides: 4. CDR3 DNA: TGTGCCAGCAAGACAGGGGGATATAGCAATCAGCCCCAGCATTTT. Translation gives CASKTGGYSNQPQHF.